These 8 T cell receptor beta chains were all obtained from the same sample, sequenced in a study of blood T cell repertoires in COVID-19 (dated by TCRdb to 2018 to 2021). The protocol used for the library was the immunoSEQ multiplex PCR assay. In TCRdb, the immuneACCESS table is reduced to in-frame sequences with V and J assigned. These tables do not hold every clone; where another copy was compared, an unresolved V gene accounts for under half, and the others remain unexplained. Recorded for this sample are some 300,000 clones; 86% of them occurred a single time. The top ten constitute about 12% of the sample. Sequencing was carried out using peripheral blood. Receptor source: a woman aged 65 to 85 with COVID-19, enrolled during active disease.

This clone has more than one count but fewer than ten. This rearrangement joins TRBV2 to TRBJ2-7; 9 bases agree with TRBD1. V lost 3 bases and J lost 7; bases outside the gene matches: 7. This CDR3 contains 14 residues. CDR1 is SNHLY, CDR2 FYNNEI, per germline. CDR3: CASSETGGRGEQYF. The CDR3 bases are TGTGCCAGCAGTGAGACAGGGGGGAGAGGGGAGCAGTACTTC.

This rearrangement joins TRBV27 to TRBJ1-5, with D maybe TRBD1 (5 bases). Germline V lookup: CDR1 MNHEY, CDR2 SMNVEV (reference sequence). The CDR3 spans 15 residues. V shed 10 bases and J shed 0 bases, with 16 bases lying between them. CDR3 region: CATRATAYSNQPQHF. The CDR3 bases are TGTGCCACCCGAGCGACAGCTTATAGCAATCAGCCCCAGCATTTT.

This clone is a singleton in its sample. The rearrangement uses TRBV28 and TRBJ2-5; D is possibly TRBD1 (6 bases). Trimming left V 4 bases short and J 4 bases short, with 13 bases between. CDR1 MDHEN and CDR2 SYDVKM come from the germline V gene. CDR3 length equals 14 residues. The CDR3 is CASSSPQGRETQYF. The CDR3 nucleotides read TGTGCCAGCAGTTCTCCCCAGGGGCGAGAGACCCAGTACTTC.

CDR3: CASTWRDQETQYF. Here the CDR3 DNA reads TGTGCCAGCACTTGGAGGGACCAAGAGACCCAGTACTTC. This chain joins TRBV7-2 and TRBJ2-5, with D possibly TRBD2 on 6 matching bases. With 7 bases removed from V and 0 bases from J, the gap between germline ends came to 9 bases. Germline CDR1 SGHTA, CDR2 FQGNSA. The CDR3 contains 13 residues.

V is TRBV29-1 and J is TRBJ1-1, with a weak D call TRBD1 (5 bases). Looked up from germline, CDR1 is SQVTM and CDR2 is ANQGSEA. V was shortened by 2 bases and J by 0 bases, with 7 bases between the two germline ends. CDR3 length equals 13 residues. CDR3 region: CSVEPGLNTEAFF. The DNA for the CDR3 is TGCAGCGTTGAACCAGGGTTGAACACTGAAGCTTTCTTT.

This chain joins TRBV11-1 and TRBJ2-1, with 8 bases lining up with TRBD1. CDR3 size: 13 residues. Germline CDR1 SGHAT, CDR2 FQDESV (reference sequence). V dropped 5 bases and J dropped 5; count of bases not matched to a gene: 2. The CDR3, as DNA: TGTGCCAGCAGCATGGACAGGGACAATGAGCAGTTCTTC. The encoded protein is CASSMDRDNEQFF.

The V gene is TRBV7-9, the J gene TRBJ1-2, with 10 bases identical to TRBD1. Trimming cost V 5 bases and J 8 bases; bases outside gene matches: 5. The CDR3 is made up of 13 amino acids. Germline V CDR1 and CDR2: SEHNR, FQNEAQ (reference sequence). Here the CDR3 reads CASSTGTGEGYTF. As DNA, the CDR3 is TGTGCCAGCAGCACGGGGACAGGGGAAGGCTACACCTTC.

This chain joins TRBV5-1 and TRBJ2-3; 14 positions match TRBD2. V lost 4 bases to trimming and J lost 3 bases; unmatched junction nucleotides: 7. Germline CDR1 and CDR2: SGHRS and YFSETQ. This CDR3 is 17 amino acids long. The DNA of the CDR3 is TGCGCCAGCAGCAAGCGACTAGCGGGGGGGCTAACAGATACGCAGTATTTT. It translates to CASSKRLAGGLTDTQYF.